This TCR beta chain was identified during a study of cytomegalovirus exposure and HLA in healthy donors. Between the trimmed V and J ends, which lost 3 bases and 8 bases, there was a span of 14 bases. The CDR3 totals 14 residues. CDR1 is SGHTS and CDR2 is YDEGEE in the germline V gene. The PCR was carried out with 60 Vbeta primers and 13 Jbeta primers. This table comes from immunoSEQ multiplex PCR, and its TCRdb copy is limited to in-frame clones, with some not included. The table includes about 94,000 clones, about three fifths detected once. The sequencing sample was made of PBMCs. The V call is TRBV5-8, the J call TRBJ1-4; D unresolved. The clonotype comes from a man aged 30 to 45 in good health and CMV-seronegative. The CDR3 DNA follows: TGTGCCAGCAGCTACCGGGAGGGAGAGGAAAAACTGTTTTTT. This codes for CASSYREGEEKLFF.